This entry describes one T cell receptor (beta chain). The data belong to a study of blood T cell repertoires in COVID-19. The wider study: Acute and convalescent COVID-19 specimens originated in the United States, Italy and Spain.

Libraries were prepared by immunoSEQ multiplex PCR; TCRdb keeps only in-frame clonotypes and omits some of them. The sample has 200,000 to 250,000 clones, about 90% seen once; the top ten hold more than 0.7%. Between the trimmed V and J ends, which lost 5 bases and 6 bases, there was a span of 5 bases. CDR1 and CDR2 from the germline V gene are MNHNY and SVGAGI (reference sequence). The CDR3 is made up of 12 amino acids. This TCR came from a man in his sixties with COVID-19, enrolled during active disease. The sequenced material came from peripheral blood. The V call is TRBV6-6, the J call TRBJ2-6; D call uncertain. The CDR3 nucleotides read TGTGCCAGCAGTGGCATGGCCAACGTCCTGACTTTC. Its protein is CASSGMANVLTF.